Listed below are T cell receptor beta chains from one sample, sequenced in a study of T cells in Graves' hyperthyroidism and ophthalmopathy. TCRdb independently ran MiXCR on the multiplex PCR reads; one entry per CDR3 protein. The sample includes some 700,000 distinct CDR3 sequences, 15% to 20% of them seen just once. Sequencing was done on a sample of blood. Every receptor here comes from a man aged 45 to 65 with Graves' hyperthyroidism. Both conserved end residues are part of each CDR3. Each record gives: V gene, D gene, clone size, J gene, CDR3 protein, CDR3 DNA. D genes are given only for firm matches. Expanded clones get a size class; other rows say once, few or many, or leave the size out.

v_gene: TRBV12-3/TRBV12-4
d_gene: TRBD1
abundance: many
j_gene: TRBJ1-6
CDR3aa: CASRDRQGGSPLHF
CDR3nt: TGTGCCAGCAGGGATAGACAGGGTGGATCACCCCTCCACTTT

v_gene: TRBV28
d_gene: .
abundance: .
j_gene: TRBJ1-5
CDR3aa: CASRDSFNQPQHF
CDR3nt: TGTGCCAGCAGGGACAGTTTCAATCAGCCCCAGCATTTT

v_gene: TRBV19
d_gene: .
abundance: many
j_gene: TRBJ1-2
CDR3aa: CASSTGQIYGYTF
CDR3nt: TGTGCCAGTAGTACCGGACAGATCTATGGCTACACCTTC

v_gene: TRBV27
d_gene: TRBD2
abundance: many
j_gene: TRBJ2-7
CDR3aa: CASSPSTSGNAYEQYF
CDR3nt: TGTGCCAGCAGTCCCTCGACTAGCGGGAACGCTTACGAGCAGTACTTC

v_gene: TRBV2
d_gene: .
abundance: once
j_gene: TRBJ2-3
CDR3aa: CASLRDRTDTQYF
CDR3nt: TGTGCCAGCCTAAGGGATCGCACCGATACGCAGTATTTT

v_gene: TRBV6-1
d_gene: .
abundance: few
j_gene: TRBJ2-2
CDR3aa: CASRWDAVTGELFF
CDR3nt: TGTGCCAGCAGATGGGACGCAGTCACCGGGGAGCTGTTTTTT

v_gene: TRBV6-1
d_gene: TRBD1
abundance: .
j_gene: TRBJ2-7
CDR3aa: CASSPGQDIYEQYF
CDR3nt: TGTGCCAGCAGTCCGGGACAGGACATCTACGAGCAGTACTTC

v_gene: TRBV6-2/TRBV6-3
d_gene: TRBD2
abundance: many
j_gene: TRBJ2-5
CDR3aa: CASRTSGSRETQYF
CDR3nt: TGTGCCAGCAGGACTAGCGGGAGTCGAGAGACCCAGTACTTC

v_gene: TRBV6-5
d_gene: TRBD2
abundance: many
j_gene: TRBJ2-2
CDR3aa: CASSYQTSGTVTGELFF
CDR3nt: TGTGCCAGCAGTTACCAGACTAGCGGGACGGTAACCGGGGAGCTGTTTTTT

v_gene: TRBV6-1
d_gene: TRBD2
abundance: .
j_gene: TRBJ2-3
CDR3aa: CASKQAGEDTQYF
CDR3nt: TGTGCCAGCAAACAAGCGGGGGAAGATACGCAGTATTTT

v_gene: TRBV18
d_gene: .
abundance: .
j_gene: TRBJ2-5
CDR3aa: CASSPEGDQETQYF
CDR3nt: TGTGCCAGCTCACCGGAAGGGGATCAAGAGACCCAGTACTTC

v_gene: TRBV3-1
d_gene: .
abundance: many
j_gene: TRBJ2-7
CDR3aa: CASRKEERGVQYF
CDR3nt: TGTGCCAGCAGAAAAGAAGAGCGCGGGGTGCAGTACTTC

v_gene: TRBV6-2/TRBV6-3
d_gene: TRBD2
abundance: many
j_gene: TRBJ2-3
CDR3aa: CASSYSTRTSGRVVTDTQYF
CDR3nt: TGTGCCAGCAGTTACTCGACGAGGACTAGCGGGAGGGTTGTCACAGATACGCAGTATTTT

v_gene: TRBV19
d_gene: .
abundance: .
j_gene: TRBJ1-5
CDR3aa: CASGWGTPRPQHF
CDR3nt: TGTGCCAGTGGGTGGGGGACCCCAAGGCCCCAGCATTTT

v_gene: TRBV20-1
d_gene: .
abundance: many
j_gene: TRBJ2-5
CDR3aa: CSARGYRGGSQYF
CDR3nt: TGCAGTGCTAGAGGGTACAGGGGAGGGTCCCAGTACTTC

v_gene: TRBV12-3/TRBV12-4
d_gene: .
abundance: many
j_gene: TRBJ2-1
CDR3aa: CASSSRYLSVHEQFF
CDR3nt: TGTGCCAGCAGTTCCCGCTACTTAAGCGTTCATGAGCAGTTCTTC

v_gene: TRBV12-3/TRBV12-4
d_gene: TRBD1
abundance: many
j_gene: TRBJ1-1
CDR3aa: CASSITGGAGTEAFF
CDR3nt: TGTGCCAGCAGCATAACAGGGGGCGCTGGCACTGAAGCTTTCTTT

v_gene: TRBV12-3/TRBV12-4
d_gene: .
abundance: many
j_gene: TRBJ1-2
CDR3aa: CASTRDSAYGYTF
CDR3nt: TGTGCCAGCACCCGGGACTCTGCCTATGGCTACACCTTC

v_gene: TRBV12-3/TRBV12-4
d_gene: TRBD2
abundance: many
j_gene: TRBJ2-7
CDR3aa: CASSISGIIYEQYF
CDR3nt: TGTGCCAGCAGTATTAGCGGGATAATCTACGAGCAGTACTTC

v_gene: TRBV3-1
d_gene: .
abundance: many
j_gene: TRBJ1-1
CDR3aa: CASSHGTSVGTEAFF
CDR3nt: TGTGCCAGCAGCCATGGGACTTCTGTGGGCACTGAAGCTTTCTTT

v_gene: TRBV19
d_gene: .
abundance: few
j_gene: TRBJ1-2
CDR3aa: CATKGDKLNYGYTF
CDR3nt: TGTGCCACCAAGGGGGACAAGCTTAACTATGGCTACACCTTC

v_gene: TRBV5-4
d_gene: TRBD1
abundance: .
j_gene: TRBJ2-1
CDR3aa: CASSQSDRVYEQFF
CDR3nt: TGTGCCAGCAGCCAATCCGACAGGGTATATGAGCAGTTCTTC

v_gene: TRBV12-3/TRBV12-4
d_gene: .
abundance: many
j_gene: TRBJ2-5
CDR3aa: CASSFWRTQETQYF
CDR3nt: TGTGCCAGCAGTTTTTGGCGAACCCAAGAGACCCAGTACTTC

v_gene: TRBV6-5
d_gene: TRBD1
abundance: many
j_gene: TRBJ2-5
CDR3aa: CASSYHGQGAETQYF
CDR3nt: TGTGCCAGCAGTTACCACGGACAGGGAGCAGAGACCCAGTACTTC

v_gene: TRBV4-2
d_gene: .
abundance: .
j_gene: TRBJ2-3
CDR3aa: CASSPRTGLDTQYF
CDR3nt: TGTGCCAGCAGCCCCCGGACTGGTCTAGATACGCAGTATTTT

v_gene: TRBV15
d_gene: TRBD1
abundance: few
j_gene: TRBJ2-1
CDR3aa: CATSRKRGQGKGNEQFF
CDR3nt: TGTGCCACCAGCCGAAAACGAGGACAGGGGAAGGGCAATGAGCAGTTCTTC

v_gene: TRBV20-1
d_gene: .
abundance: many
j_gene: TRBJ2-1
CDR3aa: CSAPIGGLNREQFF
CDR3nt: TGCAGTGCTCCAATTGGGGGCCTCAATCGTGAGCAGTTCTTC

v_gene: TRBV7-3
d_gene: TRBD2
abundance: .
j_gene: TRBJ2-2
CDR3aa: CASSLTAGDKTGELFF
CDR3nt: TGTGCCAGCAGCTTAACGGCGGGAGACAAAACCGGGGAGCTGTTTTTT

v_gene: TRBV6-5
d_gene: TRBD1
abundance: .
j_gene: TRBJ1-5
CDR3aa: CASSYQGAIGNQPQHF
CDR3nt: TGTGCCAGCAGTTATCAGGGGGCGATTGGCAATCAGCCCCAGCATTTT

v_gene: TRBV19
d_gene: TRBD1
abundance: few
j_gene: TRBJ1-5
CDR3aa: CASIETGSENQPQHF
CDR3nt: TGTGCCAGTATAGAGACAGGGAGTGAGAATCAGCCCCAGCATTTT